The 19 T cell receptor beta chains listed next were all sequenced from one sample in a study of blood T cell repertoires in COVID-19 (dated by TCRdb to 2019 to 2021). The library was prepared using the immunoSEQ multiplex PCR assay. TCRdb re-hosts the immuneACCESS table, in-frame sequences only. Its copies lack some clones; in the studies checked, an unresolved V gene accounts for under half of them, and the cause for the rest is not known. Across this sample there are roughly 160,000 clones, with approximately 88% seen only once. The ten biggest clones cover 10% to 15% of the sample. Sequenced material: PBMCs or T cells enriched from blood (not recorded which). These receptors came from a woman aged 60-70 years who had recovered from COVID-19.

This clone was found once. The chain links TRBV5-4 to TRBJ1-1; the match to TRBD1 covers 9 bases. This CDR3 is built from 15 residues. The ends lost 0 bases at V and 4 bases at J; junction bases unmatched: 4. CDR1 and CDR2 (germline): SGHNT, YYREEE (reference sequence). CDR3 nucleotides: TGTGCCAGCAGCTTGGGGGGGGACAGGGCCACTGAAGCTTTCTTT. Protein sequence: CASSLGGDRATEAFF.

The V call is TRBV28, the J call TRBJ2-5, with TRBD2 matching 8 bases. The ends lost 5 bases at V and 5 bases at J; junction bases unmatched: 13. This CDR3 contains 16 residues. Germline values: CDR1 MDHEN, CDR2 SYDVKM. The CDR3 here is CASSPRGREDAETQYF. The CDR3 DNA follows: TGTGCCAGCAGTCCCCGCGGGCGGGAGGACGCGGAGACCCAGTACTTC.

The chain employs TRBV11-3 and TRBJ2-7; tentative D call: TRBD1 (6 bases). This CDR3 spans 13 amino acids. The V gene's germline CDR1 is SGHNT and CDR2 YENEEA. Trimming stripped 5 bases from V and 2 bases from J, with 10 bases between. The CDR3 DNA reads TGTGCCAGCAGCCTCCGGGACACCTACGAGCAGTACTTC. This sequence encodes CASSLRDTYEQYF.

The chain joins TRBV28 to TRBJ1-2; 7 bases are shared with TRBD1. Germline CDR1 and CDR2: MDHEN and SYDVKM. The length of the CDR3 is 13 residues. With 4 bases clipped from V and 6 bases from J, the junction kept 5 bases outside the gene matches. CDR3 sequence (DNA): TGTGCCAGCAGTTCGGGACAGCTAGATGGCTACACCTTC. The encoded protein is CASSSGQLDGYTF.

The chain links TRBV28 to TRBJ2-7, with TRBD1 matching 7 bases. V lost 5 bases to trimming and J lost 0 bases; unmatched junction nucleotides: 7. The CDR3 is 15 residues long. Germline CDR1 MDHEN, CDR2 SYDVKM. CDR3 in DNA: TGTGCCAGCAGTCGCAGGGGGTCCACCTCCTACGAGCAGTACTTC. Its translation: CASSRRGSTSYEQYF.

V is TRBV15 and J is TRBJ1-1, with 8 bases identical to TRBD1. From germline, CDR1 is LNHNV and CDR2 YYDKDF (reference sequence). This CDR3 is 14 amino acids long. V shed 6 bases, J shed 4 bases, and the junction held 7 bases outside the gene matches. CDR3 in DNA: TGTGCCACCAGTGACAGGGGATTTAGCACTGAAGCTTTCTTT. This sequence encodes CATSDRGFSTEAFF.

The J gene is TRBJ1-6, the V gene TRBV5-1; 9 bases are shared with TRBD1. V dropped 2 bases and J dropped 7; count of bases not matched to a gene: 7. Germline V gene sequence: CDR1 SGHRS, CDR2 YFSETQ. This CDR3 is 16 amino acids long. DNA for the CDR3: TGCGCCAGCAGCTTAAGGGACAGGGCTGGCAATTCACCCCTCCACTTT. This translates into CASSLRDRAGNSPLHF.

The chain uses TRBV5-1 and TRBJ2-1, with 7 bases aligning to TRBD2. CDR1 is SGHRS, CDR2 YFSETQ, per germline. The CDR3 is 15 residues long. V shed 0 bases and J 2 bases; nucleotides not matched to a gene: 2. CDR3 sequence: CASSLAAGTYNEQFF. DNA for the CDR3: TGCGCCAGCAGCTTGGCAGCGGGGACCTACAATGAGCAGTTCTTC.

DNA of the CDR3: TGTGCCAGCAACCTCAACGGACAGGGAAAATCTTTCTTT. Translated: CASNLNGQGKSFF. This rearrangement joins TRBV3-1 (or the pseudogene TRBV3-2) to TRBJ1-1; 8 positions match TRBD1. V shed 7 bases and J 12 bases; nucleotides not matched to a gene: 13. The V gene's germline CDR1 is LGHDT and CDR2 YNNKEL (reference sequence). The length of the CDR3 is 13 residues.

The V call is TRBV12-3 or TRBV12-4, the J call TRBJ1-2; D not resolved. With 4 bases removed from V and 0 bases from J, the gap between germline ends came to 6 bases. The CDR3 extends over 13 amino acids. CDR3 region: CASSSGANYGYTF. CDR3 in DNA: TGTGCCAGCAGTTCGGGTGCTAACTATGGCTACACCTTC.

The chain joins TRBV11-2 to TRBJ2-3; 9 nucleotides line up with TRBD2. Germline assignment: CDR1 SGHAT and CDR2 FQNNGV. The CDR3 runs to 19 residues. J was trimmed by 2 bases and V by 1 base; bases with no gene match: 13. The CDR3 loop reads CASSLVGSGLAGFTDTQYF. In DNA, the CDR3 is TGTGCCAGCAGCTTAGTAGGGAGTGGGCTAGCGGGATTCACAGATACGCAGTATTTT.

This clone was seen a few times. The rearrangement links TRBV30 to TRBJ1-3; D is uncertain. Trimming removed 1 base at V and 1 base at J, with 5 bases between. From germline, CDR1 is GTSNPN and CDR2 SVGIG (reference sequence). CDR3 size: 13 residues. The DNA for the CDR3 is TGTGCCTGGAGTGGGGAGTCTGGAAACACCATATATTTT. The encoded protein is CAWSGESGNTIYF. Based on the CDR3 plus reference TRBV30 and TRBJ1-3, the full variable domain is SQTIHQWPATLVQPVGSPLSLECTVEGTSNPNLYWYRQAAGRGLQLLFYSVGIGQISSEVPQNLSASRPQDRQFILSSKKLLLSDSGFYLCAWSGESGNTIYFGEGSWLTVV.

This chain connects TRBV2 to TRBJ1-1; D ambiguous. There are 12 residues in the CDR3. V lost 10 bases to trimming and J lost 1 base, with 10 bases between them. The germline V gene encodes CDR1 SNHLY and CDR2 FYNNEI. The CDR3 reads CANRLANTEAFF. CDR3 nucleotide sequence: TGTGCCAACAGACTTGCGAACACTGAAGCTTTCTTT.

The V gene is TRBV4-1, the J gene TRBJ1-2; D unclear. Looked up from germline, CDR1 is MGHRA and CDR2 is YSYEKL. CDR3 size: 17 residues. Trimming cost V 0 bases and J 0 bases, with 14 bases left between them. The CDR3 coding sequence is TGCGCCAGCAGCCAAGATGGCAGGCTTCCGGCTAACTATGGCTACACCTTC. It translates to CASSQDGRLPANYGYTF.

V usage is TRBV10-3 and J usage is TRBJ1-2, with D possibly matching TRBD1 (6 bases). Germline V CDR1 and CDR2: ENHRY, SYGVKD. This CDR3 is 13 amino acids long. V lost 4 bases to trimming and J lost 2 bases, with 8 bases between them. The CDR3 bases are TGTGCCATCAGTGCCGACAGGAACTATGGCTACACCTTC. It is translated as CAISADRNYGYTF.

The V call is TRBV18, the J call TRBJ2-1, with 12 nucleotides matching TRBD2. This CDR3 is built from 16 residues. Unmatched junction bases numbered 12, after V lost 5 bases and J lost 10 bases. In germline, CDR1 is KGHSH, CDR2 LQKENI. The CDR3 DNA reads TGTGCCAGCTCATCCCCCCTAGCGGGGGGGCACGGAGAGCAGTTCTTC. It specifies CASSSPLAGGHGEQFF.

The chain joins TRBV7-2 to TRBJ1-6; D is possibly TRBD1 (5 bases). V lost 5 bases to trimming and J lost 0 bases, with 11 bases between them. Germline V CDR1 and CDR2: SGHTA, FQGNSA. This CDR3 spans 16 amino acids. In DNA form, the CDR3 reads TGTGCCAGCAGCCAAGACAGTAGCTCCTATAATTCACCCCTCCACTTT. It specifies CASSQDSSSYNSPLHF.

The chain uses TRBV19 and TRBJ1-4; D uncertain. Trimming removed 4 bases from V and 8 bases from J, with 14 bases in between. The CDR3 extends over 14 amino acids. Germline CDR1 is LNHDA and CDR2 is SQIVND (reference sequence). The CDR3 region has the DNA TGTGCCAGTAGTAGGCAACAAAGAGGGGAAAAACTGTTTTTT. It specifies CASSRQQRGEKLFF. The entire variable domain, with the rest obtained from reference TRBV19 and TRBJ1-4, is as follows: DGGITQSPKYLFRKEGQNVTLSCEQNLNHDAMYWYRQDPGQGLRLIYYSQIVNDFQKGDIAEGYSVSREKKESFPLTVTSAQKNPTAFYLCASSRQQRGEKLFFGSGTQLSVL.

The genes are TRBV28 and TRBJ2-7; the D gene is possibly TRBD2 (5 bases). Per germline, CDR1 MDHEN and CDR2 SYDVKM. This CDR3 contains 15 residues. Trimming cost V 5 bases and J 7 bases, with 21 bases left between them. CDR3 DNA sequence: TGTGCCAGCAGTGTCGGGGATGGATCGACGGCTGAGCAGTACTTC. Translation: CASSVGDGSTAEQYF.